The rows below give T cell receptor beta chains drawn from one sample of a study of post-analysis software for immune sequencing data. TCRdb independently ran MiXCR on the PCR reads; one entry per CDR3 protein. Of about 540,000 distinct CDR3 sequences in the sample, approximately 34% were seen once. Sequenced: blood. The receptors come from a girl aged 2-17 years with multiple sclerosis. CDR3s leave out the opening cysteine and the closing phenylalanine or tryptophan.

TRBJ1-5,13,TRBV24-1,ATSDPTGGNQPQH
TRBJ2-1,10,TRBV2,ASRDYYNEQF
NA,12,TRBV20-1,SAREPDRTYEQY
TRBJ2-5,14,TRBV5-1,ASSLVPTQGGGTQY
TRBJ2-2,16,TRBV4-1,ASSLNLLGGGNTGELF
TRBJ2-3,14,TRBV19,ASTLGDGLFTDTQY
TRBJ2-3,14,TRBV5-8,ASSYAGLISTDTQY
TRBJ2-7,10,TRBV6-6,ASSSRLYEQY
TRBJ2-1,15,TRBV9,ASSVDLAGALYNEQF
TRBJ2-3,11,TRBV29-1,SVEDPRRYTQY
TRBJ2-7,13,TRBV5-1,ASSSWGEKNYEQY
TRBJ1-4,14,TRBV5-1,ASSLGGSSANEKLF
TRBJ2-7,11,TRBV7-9,ASSTESRQSPY
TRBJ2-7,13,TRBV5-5,ASSSPGQGYYEQY
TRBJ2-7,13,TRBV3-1,ASSLKGPGPGEQY
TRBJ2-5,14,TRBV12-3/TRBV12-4,ASSFGSGGLQETQY
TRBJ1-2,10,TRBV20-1,SAREGLHGYT
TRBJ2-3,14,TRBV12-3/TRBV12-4,ACSLGRRVGGDTQY
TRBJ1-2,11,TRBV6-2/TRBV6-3,ASRPGQSYGYT
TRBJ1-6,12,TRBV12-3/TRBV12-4,ASSLRVNGSPLH
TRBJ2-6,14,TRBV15,ATSQGTEAGANVLT
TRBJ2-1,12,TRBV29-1,SVQDRSSYNEQF
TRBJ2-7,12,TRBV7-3,ASSPGTGANEQY
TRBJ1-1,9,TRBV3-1,ASSQGMVAF
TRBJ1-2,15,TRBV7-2,ASSLASPVGQNYGYT
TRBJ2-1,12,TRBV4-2,ASSQERPHNEQF
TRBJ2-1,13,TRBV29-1,SVEPIGGGHREQF
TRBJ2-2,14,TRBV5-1,ASSLGTSGESGELF
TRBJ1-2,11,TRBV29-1,SVEVSNEWGYT
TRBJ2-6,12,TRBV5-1,ASSPVTGANVLT
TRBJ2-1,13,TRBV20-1,SARKVGVVVGEQF
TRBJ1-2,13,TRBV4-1,ASSQGRGSGYGYT
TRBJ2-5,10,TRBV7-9,ASKVPGETQY
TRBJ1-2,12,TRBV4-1,ASSFALGQSGYT
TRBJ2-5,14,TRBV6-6,ASSPRIRLYQETQY
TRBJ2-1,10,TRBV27,ASSLLRGEQF
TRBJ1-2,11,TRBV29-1,SVVGTGASGYT
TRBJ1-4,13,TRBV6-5,ASTLRGTGGGKRF
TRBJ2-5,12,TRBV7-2,ASSHRQGMGTQY
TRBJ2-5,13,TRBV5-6,ASSYGQGSGETQY
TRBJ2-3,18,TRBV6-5,ASSYSPVRESGGGTDTQY
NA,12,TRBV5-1,ASSLDSAKNEQY
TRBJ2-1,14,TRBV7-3,ASRPTGVPPYNEQF
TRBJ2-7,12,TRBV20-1,SAPSGDGTYEQY
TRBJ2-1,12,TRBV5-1,ASSLATSDNEQF
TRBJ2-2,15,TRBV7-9,AKSGTSGGRNTGELF
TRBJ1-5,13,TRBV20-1,SASRRGPSNQPQH
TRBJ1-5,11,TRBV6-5,ASSTGVYQPQH
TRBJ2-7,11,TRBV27,ASGSGKSYEQY
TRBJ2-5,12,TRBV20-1,SAEGQGYQETQY
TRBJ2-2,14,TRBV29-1,SVRDRSSYNTGELF
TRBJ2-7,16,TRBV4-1,ASSQGKIGGISSYEQY
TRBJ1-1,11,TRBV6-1,ASSDQFGTEAF
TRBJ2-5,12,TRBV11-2,ASSLGRGVNEQY